The 7 T cell receptor beta chains below come from one sample, sequenced in a study of blood T cell repertoires in COVID-19. Here immunoSEQ multiplex PCR was the method, and the copy in TCRdb shows in-frame clones only, minus some. The sample lists 150,000 to 170,000 clones, 75% to 80% occurring once. Material: peripheral blood. The receptors come from an older man with acute or convalescent COVID-19.

The J gene is TRBJ1-4, the V gene TRBV21-1; the listed D gene, TRBD1, was not tested against the DNA. TRBV21-1 is recorded as a pseudogene. This CDR3 has 16 residues. As DNA, the CDR3 is TGTGCCAGCAGCACCCAACAGGGGCCGACTAATGAAAAACTGTTTTTT. Translated: CASSTQQGPTNEKLFF.

This chain joins TRBV21-1 and TRBJ2-3; the table assigns TRBD2, which was not confirmed against the DNA. TRBV21-1 is deemed a pseudogene. The CDR3 has 19 residues. CDR3 coding DNA: TGTGCCAGCAGCAAAGCTGGAGGACTAGCGGGGAATGGGACAGATACGCAGTATTTT. Amino acid sequence: CASSKAGGLAGNGTDTQYF.

This clone was seen only a few times. The chain couples TRBV6-2 or TRBV6-3 to TRBJ1-1, with 7 bases aligning to TRBD1. Looked up from germline, CDR1 is MNHEY and CDR2 is SVGEGT. The CDR3 length is 17 residues. Losses at the gene ends were 0 bases for V and 1 base for J; bases not matched to a gene: 8. CDR3 nucleotides: TGTGCCAGCAGTTACTCCGGGACAGCGAACAAGAACACTGAAGCTTTCTTT. It encodes CASSYSGTANKNTEAFF.

This clone was recorded a few times. The chain uses TRBV19 and TRBJ2-1; possibly TRBD1 for D (6 bases). CDR3 length: 16 residues. Trimming removed 2 bases from V and 6 bases from J, with 17 bases in between. The germline V gene has CDR1 LNHDA and CDR2 SQIVND (reference sequence). DNA of the CDR3: TGTGCCAGTAGTATATCAGGGGCCGGGCGAAGCAATGAGCAGTTCTTC. Its protein is CASSISGAGRSNEQFF. Based on the CDR3 plus reference TRBV19 and TRBJ2-1, the full variable domain is DGGITQSPKYLFRKEGQNVTLSCEQNLNHDAMYWYRQDPGQGLRLIYYSQIVNDFQKGDIAEGYSVSREKKESFPLTVTSAQKNPTAFYLCASSISGAGRSNEQFFGPGTRLTVL.

The gene calls are TRBV1 and TRBJ1-2; the table assigns TRBD1, which was not confirmed against the DNA. TRBV1 is tagged as a pseudogene. The CDR3 contains 12 residues. This CDR3 is CTSSHTGHGYTF. CDR3 in DNA: TGCACCAGCAGCCATACAGGTCATGGCTACACCTTC.

The rearrangement uses TRBV4-3 and TRBJ2-7, with D tentatively TRBD1 (5 bases). The length of the CDR3 is 17 residues. With 0 bases removed from V and 0 bases from J, the gap between germline ends came to 15 bases. Germline CDR1 is LGHNA and CDR2 is YSLEER. The CDR3 region is CASSQDVQVGSSYEQYF. The CDR3 nucleotides are TGCGCCAGCAGCCAAGATGTACAGGTCGGAAGCTCCTACGAGCAGTACTTC.

J is TRBJ2-1 and V is TRBV15; 16 positions match TRBD2. V was pared by 5 bases and J by 4 bases, with 5 bases of the junction left unmatched. Germline V gene lookup returns CDR1 LNHNV and CDR2 YYDKDF (reference sequence). This CDR3 contains 17 residues. The CDR3 coding sequence is TGTGCCACCAGCTTCGCGGGACTAGCGGGGGGGTACAATGAGCAGTTCTTC. As protein: CATSFAGLAGGYNEQFF. Drawing the rest from reference TRBV15 and TRBJ2-1, the complete variable domain is DAMVIQNPRYQVTQFGKPVTLSCSQTLNHNVMYWYQQKSSQAPKLLFHYYDKDFNNEADTPDNFQSRRPNTSFCFLDIRSPGLGDTAMYLCATSFAGLAGGYNEQFFGPGTRLTVL.